These T cell receptor beta chains were read from a single sample in a study of shared clonotypes between healthy human individuals. Method: immunoSEQ multiplex PCR; TCRdb's copy keeps in-frame clones and lacks some. The sample lists 2 million to 2.5 million clones, approximately 94% occurring once. The source material was naive CD4+ T cells sorted from blood. These receptors were obtained from a man aged 18-30 years in good health. The CDR3 runs from the conserved cysteine through the conserved F or W. A D gene is named only where the DNA matches it firmly. Size is omitted from some rows. Given values are once, few, many or a class for expanded clones.

size	V	D	J	CDR3	DNA
NA	TRBV30	NA	TRBJ2-5	CAWSVKVIEETQYF	TGTGCCTGGAGTGTAAAGGTAATCGAAGAGACCCAGTACTTC
NA	TRBV6-1	NA	TRBJ1-4	CASSARNAGGVEKLFF	TGTGCCAGCAGTGCCAGAAACGCTGGGGGAGTAGAAAAACTGTTTTTT
NA	TRBV28	TRBD2	TRBJ2-1	CASSFTSGIVEQFF	TGTGCCAGCAGTTTTACTAGCGGGATTGTTGAGCAGTTCTTC
NA	TRBV5-4	NA	TRBJ2-1	CASSRSSDNEQFF	TGTGCCAGCAGTCGATCCAGTGACAATGAGCAGTTCTTC
NA	TRBV9	NA	TRBJ1-3	CASSVRGVVGNTIYF	TGTGCCAGCAGCGTCCGGGGCGTAGTTGGAAACACCATATATTTT
NA	TRBV15	NA	TRBJ2-5	CATSPSGTGSGALVETQYF	TGTGCCACCAGCCCTTCCGGGACGGGGTCGGGAGCCCTGGTAGAGACCCAGTACTTC
NA	TRBV5-1	NA	TRBJ1-3	CASSLAGISGNTIYF	TGCGCCAGCAGCTTGGCAGGGATAAGTGGAAACACCATATATTTT
NA	TRBV25-1	TRBD1	TRBJ2-5	CASSESLGQGKTQYF	TGTGCCAGCAGTGAATCTCTGGGACAGGGTAAGACCCAGTACTTC
NA	TRBV7-2	NA	TRBJ1-6	CASSLDRGKNSPLHF	TGTGCCAGCAGCTTAGATAGGGGTAAAAATTCACCCCTCCACTTT
NA	TRBV9	NA	TRBJ1-4	CASSVGGASTNEKLFF	TGTGCCAGCAGCGTAGGAGGGGCCTCAACTAATGAAAAACTGTTTTTT
once	TRBV18	NA	TRBJ1-2	CASSLAGLGGYTF	TGTGCCAGCTCATTAGCCGGCCTCGGCGGCTACACCTTC
once	TRBV5-1	NA	TRBJ1-6	CASSLREGGNSPLHF	TGCGCCAGCAGCTTGAGGGAAGGAGGTAATTCACCCCTCCACTTT
NA	TRBV11-2	NA	TRBJ2-7	CASSLDAIYYEQYF	TGTGCCAGCAGCTTAGATGCCATATACTACGAGCAGTACTTC
NA	TRBV7-8	NA	TRBJ2-5	CASSGYYDIEETQYF	TGTGCCAGCAGCGGATACTATGACATTGAAGAGACCCAGTACTTC
NA	TRBV28	TRBD1	TRBJ2-1	CASSLSDRAGGEQFF	TGTGCCAGCAGTCTGTCAGACAGGGCAGGTGGTGAGCAGTTCTTC
NA	TRBV30	NA	TRBJ1-3	CAWAGTQNTIYF	TGTGCCTGGGCCGGGACACAAAACACCATATATTTT
once	TRBV25-1	NA	TRBJ2-7	CASSPRDEQYF	TGTGCCAGCAGCCCTAGGGACGAGCAGTACTTC
NA	TRBV15	NA	TRBJ1-5	CATSRVGSNQPQHF	TGTGCCACCAGCAGAGTTGGAAGCAATCAGCCCCAGCATTTT
once	TRBV29-1	NA	TRBJ2-7	CSVESRAEQYF	TGCAGCGTTGAGTCCCGGGCCGAGCAGTACTTC
once	TRBV5-5	TRBD1	TRBJ1-6	CASSLQQGAVYSPLHF	TGTGCCAGCAGCCTTCAACAGGGGGCAGTTTATTCACCCCTCCACTTT
NA	TRBV6-6	NA	TRBJ2-7	CASSSPGLSSYEQYF	TGTGCCAGCAGTTCGCCAGGGTTAAGCTCCTACGAGCAGTACTTC
NA	TRBV6-5	NA	TRBJ2-7	CASSYSPTREQYF	TGTGCCAGCAGTTACTCACCAACGAGGGAGCAGTACTTC
NA	TRBV18	TRBD2	TRBJ2-7	CASSPSGGTYEQYF	TGTGCCAGCTCACCAAGCGGGGGGACCTACGAGCAGTACTTC
NA	TRBV27	TRBD1	TRBJ1-1	CASSSLSGGTEAFF	TGTGCCAGCAGTTCTTTGTCAGGGGGCACTGAAGCTTTCTTT
NA	TRBV28	NA	TRBJ1-2	CASSPTGIYGYTF	TGTGCCAGCAGTCCTACAGGAATCTATGGCTACACCTTC
NA	TRBV30	TRBD1	TRBJ1-4	CAWSGQGREKLFF	TGTGCCTGGAGCGGACAGGGACGGGAAAAACTGTTTTTT
NA	TRBV6-6	TRBD1	TRBJ1-4	CASSPRPRGDGEKLFF	TGTGCCAGCAGCCCCCGGCCCAGGGGGGACGGTGAAAAACTGTTTTTT
NA	TRBV4-3	NA	TRBJ2-6	CASSQAGRQLFGANVLTF	TGCGCCAGCAGCCAAGCAGGGCGTCAGCTTTTTGGGGCCAACGTCCTGACTTTC
NA	TRBV7-9	NA	TRBJ2-6	CASSLDSFSGANVLTF	TGTGCCAGCAGCTTAGACAGCTTCTCTGGGGCCAACGTCCTGACTTTC
NA	TRBV28	TRBD1	TRBJ1-2	CASRRPGQSYGYTF	TGTGCCAGCAGACGACCGGGACAGAGTTATGGCTACACCTTC
NA	TRBV30	TRBD2	TRBJ2-5	CAWSVPGGETQYF	TGTGCCTGGAGTGTACCGGGGGGAGAGACCCAGTACTTC
NA	TRBV18	TRBD1	TRBJ2-5	CASSPTQGARETQYF	TGTGCCAGCTCACCAACACAGGGGGCGCGAGAGACCCAGTACTTC
once	TRBV5-1	NA	TRBJ2-1	CASSVLQVSYNEQFF	TGCGCCAGCAGCGTGTTACAGGTCTCCTACAATGAGCAGTTCTTC
NA	TRBV7-9	TRBD1	TRBJ1-1	CASSSSGQGRTEAFF	TGTGCCAGCAGCTCAAGCGGACAGGGAAGAACTGAAGCTTTCTTT
NA	TRBV6-5	TRBD1	TRBJ2-1	CASSYLDRAAYNEQFF	TGTGCCAGCAGTTATTTGGACAGGGCGGCCTACAATGAGCAGTTCTTC
NA	TRBV6-5	NA	TRBJ2-7	CASSYGGGTYEQYF	TGTGCCAGCAGTTACGGAGGGGGTACCTACGAGCAGTACTTC
NA	TRBV5-1	NA	TRBJ2-3	CASSFDISTDTQYF	TGCGCCAGCAGCTTTGACATTAGCACAGATACGCAGTATTTT
once	TRBV6-5	NA	TRBJ1-3	CASSTGASGNTIYF	TGTGCCAGCAGCACGGGAGCCTCTGGAAACACCATATATTTT
NA	TRBV27	TRBD1	TRBJ2-7	CALPGTGGPRSSYEQYF	TGTGCCCTCCCGGGGACAGGGGGTCCCCGAAGCTCCTACGAGCAGTACTTC
NA	TRBV7-2	NA	TRBJ2-1	CASSLPQVNEQFF	TGTGCCAGCAGCTTACCGCAGGTGAATGAGCAGTTCTTC
NA	TRBV7-2	NA	TRBJ1-1	CASSLRLNGPEAFF	TGTGCCAGCAGCTTAAGACTGAACGGACCTGAAGCTTTCTTT
NA	TRBV6-5	NA	TRBJ1-3	CASSPKVSGNTIYF	TGTGCCAGCAGCCCTAAAGTCTCTGGAAACACCATATATTTT
NA	TRBV4-1	TRBD1	TRBJ1-6	CASSRPDRENSPLHF	TGCGCCAGCAGCAGACCGGACAGGGAAAATTCACCCCTCCACTTT
few	TRBV6-5	NA	TRBJ2-2	CASSYSTGELFF	TGTGCCAGCAGTTACTCGACTGGGGAGCTGTTTTTT
NA	TRBV5-1	NA	TRBJ2-2	CASRTADTGELFF	TGCGCCAGCAGAACGGCCGACACCGGGGAGCTGTTTTTT
NA	TRBV12-5	TRBD2	TRBJ2-1	CASGIAGGRKNEQFF	TGTGCTAGTGGAATAGCGGGAGGGAGGAAAAATGAGCAGTTCTTC
NA	TRBV18	NA	TRBJ1-1	CASSPRLNTEAFF	TGTGCCAGCTCACCACGTTTGAACACTGAAGCTTTCTTT
NA	TRBV4-2	NA	TRBJ1-1	CASSQAGGRTEAFF	TGTGCCAGCAGCCAAGCTGGGGGGCGGACTGAAGCTTTCTTT
NA	TRBV11-3	NA	TRBJ1-5	CASSLRLRDTFYLLEQPQHF	TGTGCCAGCAGCTTACGCCTCAGGGACACCTTTTATCTTCTCGAGCAGCCCCAGCATTTT
NA	TRBV27	NA	TRBJ1-4	CASSRLPLEKLFF	TGTGCCAGCAGTAGACTACCCTTAGAAAAACTGTTTTTT
NA	TRBV7-8	TRBD2	TRBJ2-4	CASSLAGLAGVFQYF	TGTGCCAGCAGCTTAGCGGGACTAGCGGGAGTCTTTCAGTACTTC
NA	TRBV7-6	TRBD2	TRBJ2-7	CASSLGSSGPTYEQYF	TGTGCCAGCAGCTTAGGCTCTAGCGGGCCCACCTACGAGCAGTACTTC
few	TRBV2	NA	TRBJ1-2	CASDRQGSGYTF	TGTGCCAGCGATCGGCAGGGGTCTGGCTACACCTTC
NA	TRBV5-4	NA	TRBJ1-6	CASSVQQGFDSPLHF	TGTGCCAGCAGCGTACAACAGGGCTTTGATTCACCCCTCCACTTT
NA	TRBV6-5	NA	TRBJ2-3	CASSLPASGTQYF	TGTGCCAGCAGCCTACCCGCTTCGGGGACGCAGTATTTT